This T cell receptor beta chain was sequenced during a study of blood T cells in healthy people across ages. It was with a sample-barcoded 5' primer and a J-beta primer mix that a second PCR of about 7 to 12 cycles was run. Each cDNA molecule carried a tag from a template-switch adaptor that contained 12 random nucleotides. TCRdb re-derived calls from the 5' RACE reads in MiXCR, one entry per CDR3 protein. Of fewer than 1.5 million distinct CDR3 sequences in the sample, about 43% were seen once. In regard to this clonotype: Its target is not known.

Whole-study results and caveats: More naive CD4+ cells and higher diversity were found in long-lived than in aged donors.

Trimming stripped 0 bases from V and 2 bases from J, with 5 bases between. This CDR3 is 13 amino acids long. CDR1 is DFQATT and CDR2 is SNEGSKA in the germline V gene (reference sequence). The chain is built from TRBV20-1 and TRBJ2-1; no definite D call. The origin of this receptor is a woman between 18 and 29 years old in good health. Material for sequencing was blood. This CDR3 reads CSARDVPYNEQFF. CDR3 sequence (DNA): TGCAGTGCTAGAGATGTCCCCTACAATGAGCAGTTCTTC.